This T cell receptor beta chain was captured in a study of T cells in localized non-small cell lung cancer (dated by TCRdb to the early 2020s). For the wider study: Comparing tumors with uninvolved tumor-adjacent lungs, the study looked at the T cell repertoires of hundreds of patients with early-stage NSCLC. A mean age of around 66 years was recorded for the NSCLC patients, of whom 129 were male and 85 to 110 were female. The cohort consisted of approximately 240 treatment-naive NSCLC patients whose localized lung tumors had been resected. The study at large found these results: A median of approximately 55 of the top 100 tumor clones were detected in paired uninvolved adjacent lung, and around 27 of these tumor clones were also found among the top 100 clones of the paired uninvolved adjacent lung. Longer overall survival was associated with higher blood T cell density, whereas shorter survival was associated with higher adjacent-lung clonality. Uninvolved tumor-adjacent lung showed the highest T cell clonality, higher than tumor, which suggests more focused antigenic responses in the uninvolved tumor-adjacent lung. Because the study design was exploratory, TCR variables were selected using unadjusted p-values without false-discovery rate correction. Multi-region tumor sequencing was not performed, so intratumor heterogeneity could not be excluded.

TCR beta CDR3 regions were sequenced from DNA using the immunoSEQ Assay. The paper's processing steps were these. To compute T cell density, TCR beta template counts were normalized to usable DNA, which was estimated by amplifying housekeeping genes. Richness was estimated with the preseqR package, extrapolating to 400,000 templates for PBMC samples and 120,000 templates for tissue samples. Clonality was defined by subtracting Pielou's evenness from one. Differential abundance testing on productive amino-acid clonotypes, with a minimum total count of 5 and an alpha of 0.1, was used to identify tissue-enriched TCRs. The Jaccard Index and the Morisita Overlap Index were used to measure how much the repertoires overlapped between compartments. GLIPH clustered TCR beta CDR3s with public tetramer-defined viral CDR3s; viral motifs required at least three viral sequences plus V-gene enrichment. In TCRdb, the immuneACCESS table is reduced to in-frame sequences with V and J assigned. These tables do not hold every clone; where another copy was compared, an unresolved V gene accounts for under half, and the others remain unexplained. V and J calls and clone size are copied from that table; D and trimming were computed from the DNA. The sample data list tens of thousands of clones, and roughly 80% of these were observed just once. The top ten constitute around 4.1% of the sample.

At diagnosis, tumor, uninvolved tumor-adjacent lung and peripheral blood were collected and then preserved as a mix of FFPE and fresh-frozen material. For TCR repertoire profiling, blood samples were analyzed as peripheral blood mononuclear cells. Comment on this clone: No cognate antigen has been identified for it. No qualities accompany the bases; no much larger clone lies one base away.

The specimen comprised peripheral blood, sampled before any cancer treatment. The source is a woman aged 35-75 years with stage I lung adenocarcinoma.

The CDR3 reads as follows: CASSLGGGTPYEQYF. The nucleotide sequence is given as TGTGCCAGCAGCTTAGGCGGGGGGACCCCCTACGAGCAGTACTTC. The rearranged chain carries TRBV11-3 and TRBJ2-7, and 8 junctional nucleotides match TRBD2. The CDR3 contains 15 residues, cysteine and phenylalanine counted. Only the CDR3 DNA is retained, 45 bases long and in frame from the first base. The germline V end is reduced by 1 base and the J end by 2 bases; junction bases left unmatched: 4. The germline V gene supplies CDR1 SGHNT and CDR2 YENEEA.